Below, one T cell receptor beta chain is given with its context. The antigen is not known. Generated by immunoSEQ multiplex PCR, the TCRdb table keeps only in-frame clones and is missing some. The data contain about 130,000 clones, about nine tenths of them singletons. The data stem from a study of T cell responses to AZD1222 COVID-19 vaccine. As for the study in general: Pooling was applied to second doses at about 4 or about 12 weeks. The study's findings and limits: Females made up more of the donors, who were largely white British, and clonal diversity may have come out too low. Nearly half of spike-specific TCRs reportedly go after variant regions that carry no mutations.

The CDR3 has 14 amino acids. Germline V gene lookup returns CDR1 SGDLS and CDR2 YYNGEE. V was trimmed by 0 bases and J by 3 bases, leaving 9 bases between them. The chain links TRBV9 to TRBJ1-1; TRBD1 is a possible D gene (6 bases). The specimen comprised peripheral blood, sampled on day 0 of AZD1222 vaccination. The sequence was obtained from an adult in good health. Written as DNA, the CDR3 is TGTGCCAGCAGCGTAGCAGGGGCGGACACTGAAGCTTTCTTT. Amino acids: CASSVAGADTEAFF.